This T cell receptor beta chain was found in a study of Graves' ophthalmopathy and Graves' hyperthyroidism. Study-level information: In this cohort's terms, stable hyperthyroidism meant no ophthalmopathy by 18 months of follow-up. Findings and limits, study-wide: Blood also carried most expanded thyroid clonotypes exceeding 0.001 frequency. Distinction of ophthalmopathy from stable hyperthyroidism by a 13-signature model reached roughly 88% sensitivity and roughly 78% specificity.

TCR beta CDR3 amplification used RNA transcripts. Investigators did first-round RT-PCR with HTBI primers, then second-round multiplex PCR. TCRdb re-called the multiplex PCR reads through MiXCR, storing one row per CDR3 protein. This table holds 900,000 to 1,200,000 distinct CDR3 sequences, about 40% found once. Germline trimming cut 7 bases from V and 4 bases from J; bases unmatched to any gene: 8. In germline, CDR1 is MGHDK, CDR2 SYGVNS. The CDR3 is made up of 14 amino acids. Included hyperthyroidism patients were aged 18 to 65 and newly diagnosed (under 2 months' duration). On this clonotype itself: The antigen is undetermined.

The sequence was collected from an adult man with Graves' hyperthyroidism. Sequenced material: peripheral blood or thyroid tissue (not recorded which). This chain joins TRBV25-1 and TRBJ2-5; 8 positions match TRBD2. CDR3 sequence reads: CASIPRRGGETQYF. CDR3 bases: TGTGCCAGCATCCCCAGACGGGGGGGAGAGACCCAGTACTTC.